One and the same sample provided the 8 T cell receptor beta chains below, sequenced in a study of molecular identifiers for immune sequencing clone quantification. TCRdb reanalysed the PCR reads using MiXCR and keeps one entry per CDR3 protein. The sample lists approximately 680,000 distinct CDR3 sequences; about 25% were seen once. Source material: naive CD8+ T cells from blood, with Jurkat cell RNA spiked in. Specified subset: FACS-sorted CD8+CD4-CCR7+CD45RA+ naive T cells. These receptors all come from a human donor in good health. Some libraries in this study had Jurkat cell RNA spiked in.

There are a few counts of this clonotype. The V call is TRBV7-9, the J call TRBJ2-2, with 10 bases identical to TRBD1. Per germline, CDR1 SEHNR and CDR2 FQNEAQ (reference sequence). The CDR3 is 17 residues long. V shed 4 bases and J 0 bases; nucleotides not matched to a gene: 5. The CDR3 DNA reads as TGTGCCAGCAGCTATGGGACAGGGGACCCGAACACCGGGGAGCTGTTTTTT. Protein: CASSYGTGDPNTGELFF.

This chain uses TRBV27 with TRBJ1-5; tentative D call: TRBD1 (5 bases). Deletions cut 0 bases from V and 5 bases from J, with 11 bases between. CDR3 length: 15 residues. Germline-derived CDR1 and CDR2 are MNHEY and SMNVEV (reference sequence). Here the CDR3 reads CASSLSLGGHQPQHF. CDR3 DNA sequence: TGTGCCAGCAGTTTATCGCTGGGGGGACATCAGCCCCAGCATTTT.

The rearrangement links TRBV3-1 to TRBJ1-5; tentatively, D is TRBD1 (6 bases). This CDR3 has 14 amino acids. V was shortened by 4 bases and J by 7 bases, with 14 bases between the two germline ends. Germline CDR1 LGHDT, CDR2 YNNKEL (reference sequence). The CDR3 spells CASSPSGVAQPQHF. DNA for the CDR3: TGTGCCAGCAGCCCGTCAGGGGTAGCCCAGCCCCAGCATTTT. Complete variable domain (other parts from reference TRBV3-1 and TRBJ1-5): DTAVSQTPKYLVTQMGNDKSIKCEQNLGHDTMYWYKQDSKKFLKIMFSYNNKELIINETVPNRFSPKSPDKAHLNLHINSLELGDSAVYFCASSPSGVAQPQHFGDGTRLSIL.

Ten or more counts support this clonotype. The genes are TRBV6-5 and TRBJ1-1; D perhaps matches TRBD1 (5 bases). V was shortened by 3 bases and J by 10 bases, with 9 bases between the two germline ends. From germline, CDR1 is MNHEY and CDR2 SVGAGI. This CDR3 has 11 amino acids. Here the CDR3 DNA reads TGTGCCAGCAGTTATGGGGCTAGAGCTTTCTTT. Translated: CASSYGARAFF.

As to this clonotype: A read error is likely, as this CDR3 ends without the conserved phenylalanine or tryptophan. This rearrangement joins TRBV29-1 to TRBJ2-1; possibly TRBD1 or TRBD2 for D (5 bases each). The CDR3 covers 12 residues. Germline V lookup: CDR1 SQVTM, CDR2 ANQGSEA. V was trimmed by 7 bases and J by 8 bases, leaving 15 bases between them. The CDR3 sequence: CSATGTGHEQFV. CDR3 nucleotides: TGCAGCGCCACCGGGACGGGACATGAGCAGTTCGTC.

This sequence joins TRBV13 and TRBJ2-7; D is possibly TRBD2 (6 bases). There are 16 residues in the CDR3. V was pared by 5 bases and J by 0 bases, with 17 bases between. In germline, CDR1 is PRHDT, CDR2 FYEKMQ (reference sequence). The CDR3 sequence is CASSARASVSSYEQYF. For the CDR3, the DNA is TGTGCCAGCAGCGCGCGGGCTAGCGTGAGCTCCTACGAGCAGTACTTC.

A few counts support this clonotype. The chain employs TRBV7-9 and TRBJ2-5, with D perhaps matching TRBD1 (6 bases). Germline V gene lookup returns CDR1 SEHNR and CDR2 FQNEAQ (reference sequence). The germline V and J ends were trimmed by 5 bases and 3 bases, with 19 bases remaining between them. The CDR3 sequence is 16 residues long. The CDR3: CASSDRWSPPEETQYF. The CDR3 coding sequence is TGTGCCAGCAGCGACAGGTGGTCACCCCCCGAAGAGACCCAGTACTTC.

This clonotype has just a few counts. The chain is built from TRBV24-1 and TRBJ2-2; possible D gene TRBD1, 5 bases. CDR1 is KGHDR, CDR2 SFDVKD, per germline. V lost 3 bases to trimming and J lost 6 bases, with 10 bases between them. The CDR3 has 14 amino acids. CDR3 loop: CATSDVDTAGELFF. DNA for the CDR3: TGTGCCACCAGTGATGTGGACACTGCCGGGGAGCTGTTTTTT.